The T cell receptor beta chain under discussion was sequenced for a study of blood T cell repertoires in COVID-19 (dated by TCRdb to the early 2020s). About the full investigation: Samples covering the acute and convalescent phases of COVID-19 were provided by collaborators in the United States, Italy and Spain. Where available, HLA class I and class II types were taken from metadata supplied by the sample provider and were not determined by assay-based typing. Samples came from the ongoing ImmuneRACE study (first 160 participants) plus 1,254 subjects from 6 global collaborators. The prospective study material was composed of cDNA or gDNA derived from T cells, B-cell-depleted T cells, or PBMCs. Nearly every sample came with metadata listing a de-identified subject ID, COVID-19 status, age in years and sex. The repertoires were released in a freely available public database meant as a resource for research on the immune response to SARS-CoV-2. Deeply sampled blood TCRbeta repertoires from subjects exposed to, actively infected with, or recovered from COVID-19 were included in the dataset.

TCRbeta CDR3 regions were amplified from genomic DNA using the immunoSEQ Assay, a bias-controlled multiplex PCR. As for the authors' bioinformatics: Nucleated cell counts per sample were estimated from amplification of reference gene primers within the assay. Sequence reads were collapsed and filtered to measure the absolute abundance of every unique TCRbeta CDR3 rearrangement. For each sample, productive Simpson clonality was calculated as the square root of Simpson's diversity index across productive rearrangements. TCRdb took over this immuneACCESS table, retaining in-frame rearrangements with V and J assigned. Such tables are incomplete; in checked studies, under half of the missing clones stem from an unresolved V gene, and the remainder is unexplained. That table supplies the V and J calls and clone size; D and trimming were determined from the DNA. In this sample the table shows approximately 300,000 clones, around nine tenths of which occur a single time. Under 4.5% of the sample comes from the top ten.

On the study overall, not on this receptor specifically: The quantity of clinical and demographic metadata differed by source and by participant and was supplied without curation.

Whole blood was collected in K2EDTA tubes by collaborating institutions according to the institutions' own protocols. Collaborator samples were shipped for TCRbeta analysis as frozen whole blood, isolated PBMCs, or DNA extracted from either sample type. Looking up the germline V gene yields CDR1 MNHEY and CDR2 SVGAGI. The CDR3 numbers 16 residues from cysteine through phenylalanine. Of all the DNA, just the CDR3 is kept, 48 bases in frame from base 1. V trim: 4 bases; J trim: 1 base; unmatched bases: 8. To note about this clone: There is no known antigen for this receptor. Within one base of it there is no much larger clone, and no base qualities were kept.

This receptor was obtained from a woman between 50 and 59 years old with active or convalescent COVID-19. Sequenced input: peripheral blood. The sequence is built from TRBV6-5 and TRBJ1-1; TRBD1 aligns with 8 central bases. The nucleotide sequence reads TGTGCCAGCAGTTGGAACGGACAGGGTCAGAACACTGAAGCTTTCTTT. Its amino acids are CASSWNGQGQNTEAFF.